This passage covers 6 T cell receptor beta chains from one sample sequenced in a study of cytomegalovirus exposure and HLA in healthy donors (dated by TCRdb to the late 2010s). Libraries were built with the immunoSEQ multiplex PCR assay. A mixture of 60 forward primers for TCR Vbeta segments and 13 reverse primers for TCR Jbeta segments was used in the multiplex PCR. TCRdb holds this immuneACCESS table with in-frame rearrangements only. Some clones are missing; in checked studies, unresolved V genes explain under half, and the rest has no known cause. This sample has 95,000 to 100,000 clones in its table, and around three quarters of those were observed once. Jointly, the top ten make up roughly 4% of the sample. The sequenced material came from PBMCs. These receptors all stem from a man in his forties in good health and CMV-seronegative.

The CDR3 protein is CASSFRTANEKLFF. In nucleotides, the CDR3 is TGTGCCAGCAGCTTTCGGACAGCTAATGAAAAACTGTTTTTT. The gene calls are TRBV7-8 and TRBJ1-4; weak D call: TRBD1 (6 bases). The V end was cut by 3 bases, the J end by 3 bases, with 8 bases between. Germline V gives CDR1 SGHVS, CDR2 FQNEAQ. The CDR3 totals 14 residues. Full variable domain (outside the CDR3, taken from reference TRBV7-8 and TRBJ1-4): GAGVSQSPRYKVAKRGQDVALRCDPISGHVSLFWYQQALGQGPEFLTYFQNEAQLDKSGLPSDRFFAERPEGSVSTLKIQRTQQEDSAVYLCASSFRTANEKLFFGSGTQLSVL.

The chain employs TRBV6-5 and TRBJ2-5; 10 bases are a match to TRBD2. The V segment lost 5 bases and the J segment 5 bases; nucleotides outside the gene matches: 5. Germline assignment: CDR1 MNHEY and CDR2 SVGAGI. CDR3 length: 14 residues. The CDR3 loop reads CASSSGGARETQYF. As DNA, the CDR3 is TGTGCCAGCAGTAGCGGGGGGGCCCGGGAGACCCAGTACTTC.

This clone was seen more than once but under ten times. The chain combines TRBV12-5 with TRBJ1-1; D is undetermined. Germline CDR1 LGHNT, CDR2 FRNRAP. Trimming shortened V by 5 bases and J by 7 bases, and 11 bases separated the two germline ends. The CDR3 runs to 12 residues. This chain's CDR3 is CASGLLEGEAFF. In DNA, the CDR3 is TGTGCTAGTGGTCTCCTGGAGGGTGAAGCTTTCTTT.

The chain links TRBV28 to TRBJ1-4, with TRBD1 matching 8 bases. The germline gives CDR1 MDHEN, CDR2 SYDVKM. The CDR3 length is 15 residues. V lost 6 bases, J lost 1 base, and 4 bases stayed unmatched. The CDR3 DNA is TGTGCCAGCAGCACGACAGGGGTAACTAATGAAAAACTGTTTTTT. Amino acids: CASSTTGVTNEKLFF.

This clone has a handful of counts. The rearrangement links TRBV4-2 to TRBJ2-5; D is perhaps TRBD2 (6 bases). The germline V and J ends were trimmed by 1 base and 4 bases, with 10 bases remaining between them. The germline V gene has CDR1 LGHNA and CDR2 YNFKEQ. The CDR3 has 14 amino acids. The CDR3 nucleotides read TGTGCCAGCAGCCAAGGACTAGTTGGAGAGACCCAGTACTTC. It encodes CASSQGLVGETQYF.

The rearrangement joins TRBV7-8 to TRBJ1-4, with D perhaps TRBD1 (6 bases). V was cut by 5 bases and J by 7 bases, with 14 bases left in between. The CDR3 totals 14 residues. The V gene's germline CDR1 is SGHVS and CDR2 FQNEAQ. In DNA form, the CDR3 reads TGTGCCAGCAGCAGGGGGATGGGGTCTGAAAAACTGTTTTTT. Residues: CASSRGMGSEKLFF.